A selection of T cell receptor beta chains follows, all from one sample in a study of CD8 T cells in ankylosing spondylitis. TCRdb redid the calling of the 5' RACE reads with MiXCR, one entry per CDR3 protein. The repertoire holds a few hundred thousand distinct CDR3 sequences, with about a fifth as singletons. Sequencing input: blood, either unsorted or a sorted T cell fraction (not recorded which). Receptors originate from a male donor with ankylosing spondylitis. The CDR3 runs from the conserved cysteine through the conserved F or W. D genes are given only for firm matches. Part of the rows lack a size; the others show once, few, many or a class for expanded clones.

clone_size	d_call	v_call	j_call	cdr3_nt	cdr3_aa
few	.	TRBV6-6	TRBJ1-5	TGTGCCAGCAGTCCGAGGACGAATCAGCCCCAGCATTTT	CASSPRTNQPQHF
.	.	TRBV20-1	TRBJ1-1	TGCAGTGCTCCAACCGCAGCCAACACTGAAGCTTTCTTT	CSAPTAANTEAFF
.	.	TRBV19	TRBJ2-1	TGTGCCAGTAGTATAGTTGGGGTCTACAATGAGCAGTTCTTC	CASSIVGVYNEQFF
many	.	TRBV11-2	TRBJ2-1	TGTGCCAGCAGCTTAGTACTGAGCTCCTACAATGAGCAGTTCTTC	CASSLVLSSYNEQFF
few	.	TRBV7-2	TRBJ2-7	TGTGCCAGCAGCCCGTCGAGGGGCGATAACCAGTACTTC	CASSPSRGDNQYF
few	TRBD2	TRBV20-1	TRBJ2-1	TGCAGTGCTGTCCCCGGGACTAGCGACGCCTACAATGAGCAGTTCTTC	CSAVPGTSDAYNEQFF
few	.	TRBV9	TRBJ2-3	TGTGCCAGCAGCGCGCCCGTCACAGATACGCAGTATTTT	CASSAPVTDTQYF
.	.	TRBV29-1	TRBJ1-1	TGCAGCGGCCTACAGGGTGGTAACACTGAAGCTTTCTTT	CSGLQGGNTEAFF
.	.	TRBV3-1	TRBJ1-1	TGTGCCAGCACCACAGCAGGGGACACTGAAGCTTTCTTT	CASTTAGDTEAFF
few	TRBD2	TRBV20-1	TRBJ2-5	TGCAGTGCTCCCCCCACCACTAGCGGGAGACGGGAGACCCAGTACTTC	CSAPPTTSGRRETQYF
.	TRBD1	TRBV27	TRBJ2-1	TGTGCCAGCAATCCGACAGGGATCTCCTACAATGAGCAGTTCTTC	CASNPTGISYNEQFF
few	TRBD2	TRBV4-3	TRBJ2-3	TGCGCCAGCAGCCGAGGACTAGCGGGAGCAACAGATACGCAGTATTTT	CASSRGLAGATDTQYF
many	.	TRBV2	TRBJ1-4	TGTGCCAGCAGTGAAGCGCTGGTAGGGTCGTTTGAAAAACTGTTTTTT	CASSEALVGSFEKLFF
.	.	TRBV12-3/TRBV12-4	TRBJ2-5	TGTGCCAGCAGCTACGACAGGCGATACCAAGAGACCCAGTACTTC	CASSYDRRYQETQYF
.	.	TRBV7-2	TRBJ2-3	TGTGCCAGCGTAGTGGGAGTAACGGCAGATACGCAGTATTTT	CASVVGVTADTQYF
few	.	TRBV6-2/TRBV6-3	TRBJ2-2	TGTGCCAGCAGTTACAGCGTCGGGGGGGAGCTGTTTTTT	CASSYSVGGELFF
.	TRBD2	TRBV20-1	TRBJ2-1	TGCAGTGCTAGAGATCCCTTTGCAAGCGGGGTCTACAATGAGCAGTTCTTC	CSARDPFASGVYNEQFF
few	.	TRBV30	TRBJ2-1	TGTGCCTGGAGTGGGCAGAGCTTATACAATGAGCAGTTCTTC	CAWSGQSLYNEQFF
.	TRBD2	TRBV3-1	TRBJ2-3	TGTGCCAGCAGCCGACACGAGCGGGGGGGCACAGATACGCAGTATTTT	CASSRHERGGTDTQYF
few	TRBD2	TRBV12-3/TRBV12-4	TRBJ2-7	TGTGCCAGCAGCCAACTAGCGGGAGCCTACGAGCAGTACTTC	CASSQLAGAYEQYF
.	TRBD2	TRBV28	TRBJ2-3	TGTGCCAGCAGTTCCACTAGCGGGAAGAACCTGAATACGCAGTATTTT	CASSSTSGKNLNTQYF
few	.	TRBV12-3/TRBV12-4	TRBJ1-2	TGTGCCAGCAGTTCTCGGCCAGAAAGTCATGGCTACACCTTC	CASSSRPESHGYTF
few	.	TRBV30	TRBJ1-1	TGTGCCTGGAGTTGGCGGGATGGCACTGAAGCTTTCTTT	CAWSWRDGTEAFF
.	TRBD2	TRBV10-3	TRBJ2-5	TGTGCCATCAGTGATAATGCGGGAGAATTGGGAGAGACCCAGTACTTC	CAISDNAGELGETQYF
.	.	TRBV7-2	TRBJ2-4	TGTGCCAGCAGCACCCCCGGGGAGAGGAACATTCAGTACTTC	CASSTPGERNIQYF
.	.	TRBV20-1	TRBJ2-3	TGCAGTGCCGACGTACCAGGGTCAATAACAGATACGCAGTATTTT	CSADVPGSITDTQYF
many	.	TRBV29-1	TRBJ2-1	TGCAGCGTCGGGCGGGCCCGCTACAATGAGCAGTTCTTC	CSVGRARYNEQFF
.	.	TRBV12-3/TRBV12-4	TRBJ2-7	TGTGCCAGCAGTGGCGCAGGGAGGTCCTACGAGCAGTACTTC	CASSGAGRSYEQYF
.	TRBD1	TRBV9	TRBJ1-1	TGTGCCAGCAGCGTGTCCGGGACAGCCAACACTGAAGCTTTCTTT	CASSVSGTANTEAFF
many	.	TRBV4-1	TRBJ2-4	TGCGCCAGCAGCCCGGGGCCTTTAAGCATTCAGTACTTC	CASSPGPLSIQYF
.	TRBD1	TRBV6-1	TRBJ1-1	TGTGCCAGCAGAACGCCGACAGGGTCCGGCACTGAAGCTTTCTTT	CASRTPTGSGTEAFF
few	TRBD2	TRBV20-1	TRBJ2-1	TGCAGTGCTAGAGAACATCGGACTAGCGGGAGGAACTATGAGCAGTTCTTC	CSAREHRTSGRNYEQFF